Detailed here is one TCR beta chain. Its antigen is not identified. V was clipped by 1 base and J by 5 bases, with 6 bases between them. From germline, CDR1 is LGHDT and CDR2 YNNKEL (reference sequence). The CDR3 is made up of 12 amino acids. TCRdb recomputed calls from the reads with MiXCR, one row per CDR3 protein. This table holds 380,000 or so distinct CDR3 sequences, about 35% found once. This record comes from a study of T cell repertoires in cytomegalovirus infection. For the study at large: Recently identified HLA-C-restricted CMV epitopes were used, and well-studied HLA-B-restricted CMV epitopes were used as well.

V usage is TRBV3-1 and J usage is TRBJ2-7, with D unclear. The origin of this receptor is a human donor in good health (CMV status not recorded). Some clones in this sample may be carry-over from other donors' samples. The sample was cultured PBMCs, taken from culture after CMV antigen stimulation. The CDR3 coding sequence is TGTGCCAGCAGCCAAGTTTTAAACGAGCAGTACTTC. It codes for CASSQVLNEQYF.